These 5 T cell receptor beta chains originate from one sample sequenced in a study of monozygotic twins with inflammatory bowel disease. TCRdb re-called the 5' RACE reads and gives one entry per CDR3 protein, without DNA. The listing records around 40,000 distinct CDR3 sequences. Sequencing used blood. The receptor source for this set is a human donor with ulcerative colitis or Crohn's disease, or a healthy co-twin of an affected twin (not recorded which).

The chain's CDR3 is CAWTSAGRSSPLHF. This chain uses TRBV30 with TRBJ1-6. Germline-derived CDR1 and CDR2 are GTSNPN and SVGIG (reference sequence). This CDR3 region has 14 residues.

This chain's CDR3 is CASSLASAVTGELFF. V and J are TRBV7-6 and TRBJ2-2; TCRdb selects TRBD1, and the lack of DNA leaves this call unchecked. The CDR3 runs to 15 residues. The V gene's germline CDR1 is SGHVS and CDR2 FNYEAQ.

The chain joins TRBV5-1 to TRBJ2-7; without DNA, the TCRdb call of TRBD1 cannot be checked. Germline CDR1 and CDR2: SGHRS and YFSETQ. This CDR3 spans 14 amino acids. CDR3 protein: CASREGGTTYEQYF.

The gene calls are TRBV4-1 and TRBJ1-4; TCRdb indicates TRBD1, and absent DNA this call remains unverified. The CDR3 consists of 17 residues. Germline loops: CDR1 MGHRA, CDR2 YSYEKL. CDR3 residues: CASSHDPPGQINEKLFF.

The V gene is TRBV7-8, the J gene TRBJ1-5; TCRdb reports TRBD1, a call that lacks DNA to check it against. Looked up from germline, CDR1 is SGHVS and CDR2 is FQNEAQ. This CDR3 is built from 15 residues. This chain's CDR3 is CASSLGTGKGQPQHF.